This is a list of T cell receptor beta chains from one sample in a study of T cells in localized non-small cell lung cancer. Clones were sequenced by immunoSEQ multiplex PCR, and TCRdb holds only the in-frame ones, with some missing. The sample has roughly 9,900 clones, about 90% seen once; the top ten hold roughly 7%. The sample here was peripheral blood, taken before any cancer treatment. The receptors come from a woman aged 40-69 years with stage I squamous cell lung carcinoma. The CDR3 runs from the conserved cysteine through the conserved F or W.

j_call: TRBJ1-2
v_call: TRBV19
cdr3_aa: CASSRTGDVNYGYTF

j_call: TRBJ1-6
v_call: TRBV19
cdr3_aa: CASRQVRSPLHF

j_call: TRBJ1-2
v_call: TRBV30
cdr3_aa: CAWSVNAPDYTF

j_call: TRBJ2-3
v_call: TRBV6-6
cdr3_aa: CASSYSQLSTDTQYF

j_call: TRBJ1-1
v_call: TRBV9
cdr3_aa: CASSVWAGSYNTEAFF

j_call: TRBJ2-3
v_call: TRBV7-2
cdr3_aa: CASSLEEGVGDTQYF

j_call: TRBJ1-2
v_call: TRBV6-6
cdr3_aa: CASRETITVGGYTF

j_call: TRBJ1-5
v_call: TRBV6-6
cdr3_aa: CASSYPPGYNQPQHF

j_call: TRBJ2-5
v_call: TRBV30
cdr3_aa: CAWSVLSGPGETQYF

j_call: TRBJ2-5
v_call: TRBV7-2
cdr3_aa: CASSLGWASGQETQYF

j_call: TRBJ1-2
v_call: TRBV15
cdr3_aa: CATSVRQGTYGYTF

j_call: TRBJ2-7
v_call: TRBV29-1
cdr3_aa: CSVELTGGTYEQYF

j_call: TRBJ1-1
v_call: TRBV7-5
cdr3_aa: CVRSLGGSEAFF

j_call: TRBJ2-3
v_call: TRBV4-2
cdr3_aa: CASSQAGGSTDTQYF

j_call: TRBJ1-5
v_call: TRBV30
cdr3_aa: CACQDGNQPQHF

j_call: TRBJ2-3
v_call: TRBV11-1
cdr3_aa: CASSLASGVTDTQYF

j_call: TRBJ1-2
v_call: TRBV30
cdr3_aa: CAWSVMGGTLYGYTF

j_call: TRBJ1-4
v_call: TRBV25-1
cdr3_aa: CASSPVVNEKLFF

j_call: TRBJ2-1
v_call: TRBV30
cdr3_aa: CAWRGGSGSSYNEQFF

j_call: TRBJ1-1
v_call: TRBV6-1
cdr3_aa: CASSWDRANTEAFF

j_call: TRBJ1-5
v_call: TRBV15
cdr3_aa: CATSRGNQPQHF

j_call: TRBJ1-1
v_call: TRBV2
cdr3_aa: CANLGGVMNTEAFF

j_call: TRBJ2-3
v_call: TRBV6-1
cdr3_aa: CASSLAGGGGDTQYF

j_call: TRBJ2-3
v_call: TRBV6-5
cdr3_aa: CASTQRGGTDTQYF

j_call: TRBJ2-1
v_call: TRBV5-1
cdr3_aa: CASSTGSWDEQFF

j_call: TRBJ2-5
v_call: TRBV6-6
cdr3_aa: CASRVQVQETQYF

j_call: TRBJ1-4
v_call: TRBV19
cdr3_aa: CASSIGGKGKLFF

j_call: TRBJ2-4
v_call: TRBV5-1
cdr3_aa: CASSFDPLLAGGRGPKNIQYF

j_call: TRBJ2-2
v_call: TRBV5-5
cdr3_aa: CASSFGTPNTGELFF

j_call: TRBJ2-1
v_call: TRBV7-2
cdr3_aa: CASSPSGLAGGYNEQFF

j_call: TRBJ2-2
v_call: TRBV19
cdr3_aa: CASSIGEKVSTGELFF

j_call: TRBJ1-1
v_call: TRBV4-1
cdr3_aa: CASSQDYRNTEAFF

j_call: TRBJ1-5
v_call: TRBV15
cdr3_aa: CATSRVGGLAQPQHF

j_call: TRBJ2-2
v_call: TRBV5-1
cdr3_aa: CASSLAGRAWDHTGELFF

j_call: TRBJ2-3
v_call: TRBV19
cdr3_aa: CASSTRRLQTFPSTDTQYF

j_call: TRBJ1-5
v_call: TRBV2
cdr3_aa: CASSAEQAYQPQHF

j_call: TRBJ1-1
v_call: TRBV7-9
cdr3_aa: CASSLGAGVLTEAFF

j_call: TRBJ1-1
v_call: TRBV18
cdr3_aa: CASSPYDRGSNTEAFF

j_call: TRBJ1-5
v_call: TRBV2
cdr3_aa: CASRRFGNQPQHF

j_call: TRBJ1-1
v_call: TRBV5-6
cdr3_aa: CASSTLTTGRAEAFF

j_call: TRBJ2-3
v_call: TRBV9
cdr3_aa: CASSVNPLAGGSDTQYF

j_call: TRBJ2-5
v_call: TRBV7-2
cdr3_aa: CASSLAREAQETQYF

j_call: TRBJ1-2
v_call: TRBV7-9
cdr3_aa: CASSSRSVGHTYGYTF

j_call: TRBJ1-3
v_call: TRBV15
cdr3_aa: CATSKGRTASGNTIYF